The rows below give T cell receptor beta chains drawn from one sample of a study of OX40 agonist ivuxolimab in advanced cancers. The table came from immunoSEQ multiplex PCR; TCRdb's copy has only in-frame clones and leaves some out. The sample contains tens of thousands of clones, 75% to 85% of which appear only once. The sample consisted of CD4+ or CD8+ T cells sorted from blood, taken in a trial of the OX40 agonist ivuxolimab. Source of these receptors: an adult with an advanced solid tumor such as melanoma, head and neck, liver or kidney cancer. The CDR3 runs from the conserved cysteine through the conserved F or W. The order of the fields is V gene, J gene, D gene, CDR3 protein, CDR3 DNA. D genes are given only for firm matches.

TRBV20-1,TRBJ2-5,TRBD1,CSATGGETQYF,TGCAGTGCCACAGGGGGAGAGACCCAGTACTTC
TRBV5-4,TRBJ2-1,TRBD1,CASSWRTGSNNEQFF,TGTGCCAGCAGCTGGAGGACAGGTAGCAACAATGAGCAGTTCTTC
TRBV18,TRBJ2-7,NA,CASSPPRDTYEQYF,TGTGCCAGCTCACCACCCAGGGACACCTACGAGCAGTACTTC
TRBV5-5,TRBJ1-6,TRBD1,CASSLSGTGANSPLHF,TGTGCCAGCAGCCTCTCCGGGACAGGGGCTAATTCACCCCTCCACTTT
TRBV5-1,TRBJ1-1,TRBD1,CASSGPRDSVNTEAFF,TGCGCCAGCAGCGGGCCACGGGACAGTGTGAACACTGAAGCTTTCTTT
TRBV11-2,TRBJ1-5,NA,CASSLDRADQPQHF,TGTGCCAGCAGCTTAGATCGGGCAGATCAGCCCCAGCATTTT
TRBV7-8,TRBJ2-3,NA,CASSSRVSRTSTDTQYF,TGTGCCAGCAGCTCACGGGTTAGCCGAACTAGCACAGATACGCAGTATTTT
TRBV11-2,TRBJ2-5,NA,CASSLGSRSSRETQYF,TGTGCCAGCAGCTTAGGCAGCAGGTCCTCCCGGGAGACCCAGTACTTC
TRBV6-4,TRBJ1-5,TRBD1,CASSRDRANQPQHF,TGTGCCAGCAGTCGGGACAGGGCGAATCAGCCCCAGCATTTT
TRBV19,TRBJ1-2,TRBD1,CASSIWTGESGGYTF,TGTGCCAGTAGTATATGGACAGGGGAATCAGGTGGCTACACCTTC
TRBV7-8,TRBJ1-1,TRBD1,CASSLKGQKNTEAFF,TGTGCCAGCAGCTTAAAGGGACAGAAGAACACTGAAGCTTTCTTT
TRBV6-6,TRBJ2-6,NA,CASRPDRISGANVLTF,TGTGCCAGCAGACCGGACAGAATCTCTGGGGCCAACGTCCTGACTTTC
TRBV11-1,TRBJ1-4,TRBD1,CASSLSRDRGGLFF,TGTGCCAGCAGCCTGTCCCGGGACAGGGGAGGACTGTTTTTT
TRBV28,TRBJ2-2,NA,CASSLFYAGELFF,TGTGCCAGCAGTTTGTTTTATGCCGGGGAGCTGTTTTTT
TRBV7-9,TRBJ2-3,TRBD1,CASSPRTGALLEDTQYF,TGTGCCAGCAGCCCCCGGACAGGGGCCTTGTTGGAAGATACGCAGTATTTT
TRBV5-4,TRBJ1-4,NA,CASSSQDNEKLFF,TGTGCCAGCAGCTCACAAGATAATGAAAAACTGTTTTTT
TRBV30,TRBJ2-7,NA,CAWMDPPSSYEQYF,TGTGCCTGGATGGACCCGCCGAGCTCCTACGAGCAGTACTTC
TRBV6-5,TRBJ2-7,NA,CASSLTGTGQGEQYF,TGTGCCAGCAGTCTAACAGGAACTGGACAAGGCGAGCAGTACTTC
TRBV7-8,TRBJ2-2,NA,CASSLGTGTPGELFF,TGTGCCAGCAGCTTAGGTACAGGGACCCCCGGGGAGCTGTTCTTT
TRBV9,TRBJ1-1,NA,CASSDHRPNTEAFF,TGTGCCAGCAGCGATCACAGGCCGAACACTGAAGCTTTCTTT
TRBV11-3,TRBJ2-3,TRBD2,CASSTGLAGDTDTQYF,TGTGCCAGCAGCACGGGACTAGCGGGGGACACAGATACGCAGTATTTT
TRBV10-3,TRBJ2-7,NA,CAISVKQGTPYEQYF,TGTGCCATCAGTGTAAAGCAGGGGACCCCCTACGAGCAGTACTTC
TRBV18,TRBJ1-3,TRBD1,CASSPQGAPGNTIYF,TGTGCCAGCTCACCCCAGGGGGCGCCTGGAAACACCATATATTTT
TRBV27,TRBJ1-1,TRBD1,CASSKKGTGNTEAFF,TGTGCCAGCAGCAAAAAGGGGACAGGGAACACTGAAGCTTTCTTT
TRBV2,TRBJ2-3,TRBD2,CASNPTSGGTDTQYF,TGTGCCAGCAATCCGACTAGCGGGGGCACAGATACGCAGTATTTT
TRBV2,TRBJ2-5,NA,CASSEERGAQETQYF,TGTGCCAGCAGTGAAGAGAGGGGGGCCCAAGAGACCCAGTACTTC
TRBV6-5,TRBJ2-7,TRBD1,CASRTTGTVTYEQYF,TGTGCCAGCAGGACCACCGGGACAGTCACCTACGAGCAGTACTTC